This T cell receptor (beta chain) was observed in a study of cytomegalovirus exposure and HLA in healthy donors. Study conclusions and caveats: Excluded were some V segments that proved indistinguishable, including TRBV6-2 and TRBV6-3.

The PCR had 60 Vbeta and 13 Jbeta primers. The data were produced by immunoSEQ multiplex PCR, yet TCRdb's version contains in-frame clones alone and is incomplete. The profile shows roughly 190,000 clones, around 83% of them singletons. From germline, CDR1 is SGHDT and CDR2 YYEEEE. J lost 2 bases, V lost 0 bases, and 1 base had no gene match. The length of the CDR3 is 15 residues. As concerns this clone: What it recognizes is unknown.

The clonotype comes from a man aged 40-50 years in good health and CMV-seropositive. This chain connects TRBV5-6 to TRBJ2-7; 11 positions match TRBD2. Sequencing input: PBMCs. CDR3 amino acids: CASSLVLAGAYEQYF. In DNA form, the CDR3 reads TGTGCCAGCAGCTTGGTACTAGCGGGAGCCTACGAGCAGTACTTC.